This paragraph reports one T cell receptor beta chain. There are 16 residues in the CDR3. V was pared by 0 bases and J by 2 bases, with 5 bases of the junction left unmatched. Germline V lookup: CDR1 SGDLS, CDR2 YYNGEE. The data belong to a study of blood T cell repertoires in COVID-19. Data came from immunoSEQ multiplex PCR; TCRdb stores just in-frame clones and leaves some out. The profile shows almost 500,000 clones, 70% to 90% of them singletons. This TCR derives from a woman in her fifties or sixties who had recovered from COVID-19. Source material: PBMCs or T cells enriched from blood (not recorded which). The chain uses TRBV9 and TRBJ2-7; 10 nucleotides align to TRBD2. Here the CDR3 DNA reads TGTGCCAGCAGCGTAGAGGATAGCGGGGGGACCTACGAGCAGTACGTC. Translating it yields CASSVEDSGGTYEQYV.